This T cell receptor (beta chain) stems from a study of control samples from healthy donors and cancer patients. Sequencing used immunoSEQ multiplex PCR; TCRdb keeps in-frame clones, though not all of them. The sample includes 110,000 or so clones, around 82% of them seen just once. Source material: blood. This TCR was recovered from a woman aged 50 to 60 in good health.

CDR3 in amino acids: CASSWVAGRGDEQYF. The CDR3 DNA sequence: TGTGCCAGCAGCTGGGTAGCGGGGCGCGGCGACGAGCAGTACTTC. V usage is TRBV5-4 and J usage is TRBJ2-7, with 8 bases lining up with TRBD2. V lost 3 bases, J lost 5 bases, and 10 bases stayed unmatched. Germline V gives CDR1 SGHNT, CDR2 YYREEE (reference sequence). The CDR3 loop spans 15 amino acids. The full variable domain, completed using reference TRBV5-4 and TRBJ2-7, is ETGVTQSPTHLIKTRGQQVTLRCSSQSGHNTVSWYQQALGQGPQFIFQYYREEENGRGNFPPRFSGLQFPNYSSELNVNALELDDSALYLCASSWVAGRGDEQYFGPGTRLTVT.